This T cell receptor (beta chain) was retrieved from a study of control samples from healthy donors and cancer patients. V was clipped by 3 bases and J by 8 bases; unmatched bases: 6. This CDR3 spans 15 amino acids. The germline CDR1 and CDR2 sequences are SEHNR and FQNEAQ (reference sequence). The assay was immunoSEQ multiplex PCR, and TCRdb's table has in-frame clones only and misses some. Here the sample spans about 110,000 clones, around 89% being singletons. The sequence was obtained from a woman in her forties or fifties in good health. The sequenced sample was blood. The gene calls are TRBV7-9 and TRBJ2-3; TRBD2 agrees at 12 bases. The CDR3 nucleotides read TGTGCCAGCAGCTTGACTAGCGGGAGAATGGTTACGCAGTATTTT. This encodes CASSLTSGRMVTQYF.